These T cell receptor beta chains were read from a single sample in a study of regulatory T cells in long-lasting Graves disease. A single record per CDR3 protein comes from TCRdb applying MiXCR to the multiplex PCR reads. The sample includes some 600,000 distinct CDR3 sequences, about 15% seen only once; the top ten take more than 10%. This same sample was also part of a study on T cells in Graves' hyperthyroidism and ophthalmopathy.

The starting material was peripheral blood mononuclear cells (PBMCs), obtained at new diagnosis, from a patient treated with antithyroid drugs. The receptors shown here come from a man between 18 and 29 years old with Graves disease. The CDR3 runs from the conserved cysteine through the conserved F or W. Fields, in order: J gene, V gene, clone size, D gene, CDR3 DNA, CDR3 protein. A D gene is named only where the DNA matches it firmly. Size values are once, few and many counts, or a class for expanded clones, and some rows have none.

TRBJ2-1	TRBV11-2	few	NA	TGTGCCAGCAGCTTCTCGGACAGCTGGGGACGGTTCTTC	CASSFSDSWGRFF
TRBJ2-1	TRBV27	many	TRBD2	TGTGCCAGCAGTTTACTAGCGGGAGTCCATGAGCAGTTCTTC	CASSLLAGVHEQFF
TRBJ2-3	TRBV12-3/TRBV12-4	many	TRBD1	TGTGCCAGCTCCTTCGGGGACAGGGAATCGGATACGCAGTATTTT	CASSFGDRESDTQYF
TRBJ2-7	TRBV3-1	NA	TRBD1	TGTGCCAGCAGCCCACCCGGGACAGGGGTTTACGAGCAGTACTTC	CASSPPGTGVYEQYF
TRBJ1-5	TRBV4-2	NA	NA	TGTGCCAGCAGCCAGGACGGTAATAGCAATCAGCCCCAGCATTTT	CASSQDGNSNQPQHF
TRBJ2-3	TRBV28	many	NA	TGTGCCAGCAGTCCAGATTACGGAGGCACAGATACGCAGTATTTT	CASSPDYGGTDTQYF
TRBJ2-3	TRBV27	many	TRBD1	TGTGCCAGCAGTCTCCCCCCAGGGGGCGTAAATACGCAGTATTTT	CASSLPPGGVNTQYF
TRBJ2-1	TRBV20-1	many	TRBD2	TGCAGTGCCACGACTAGCGGGCCTCACAATGAGCAGTTCTTC	CSATTSGPHNEQFF
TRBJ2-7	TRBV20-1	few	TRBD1	TGCAGTGCTCCAGACCCCGGGACAGGGGGTTACGAGCAGTACTTC	CSAPDPGTGGYEQYF
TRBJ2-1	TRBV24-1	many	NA	TGTGCCACCAGTGACTACGGACAGAGCTCCTACAATGAGCAGTTCTTC	CATSDYGQSSYNEQFF
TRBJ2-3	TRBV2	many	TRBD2	TGTGCCAGCAGGCTACTAGCGGGAGGTGCAGATACGCAGTATTTT	CASRLLAGGADTQYF
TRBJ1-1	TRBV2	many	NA	TGTGCCACCTCAGGGGCGCGTAGCACTGAAGCTTTCTTT	CATSGARSTEAFF
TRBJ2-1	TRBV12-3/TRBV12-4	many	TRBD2	TGTGCCAGCGGGGGCCCCGGGACTAGCGGGCGGATGTCTTACAATGAGCAGTTCTTC	CASGGPGTSGRMSYNEQFF
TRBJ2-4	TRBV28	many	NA	TGTGCCAGCAGGGACTCTTGGGAAAACATTCAGTACTTC	CASRDSWENIQYF
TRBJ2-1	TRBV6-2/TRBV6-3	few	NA	TGTGCCAGCAGACCGGGAGGGGACAGCCGGTGGAGCTCCTACAATGAGCAGTTCTTC	CASRPGGDSRWSSYNEQFF
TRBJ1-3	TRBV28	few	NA	TGTGCCAGCAGTCTGAGGGACGGAGTAGACCCCCTTGGAAACACCATATATTTT	CASSLRDGVDPLGNTIYF
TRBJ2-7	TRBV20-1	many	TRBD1	TGCAGTGCTTGTACAGGGGACTCCTACGAGCAGTACTTC	CSACTGDSYEQYF
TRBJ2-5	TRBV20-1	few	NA	TGCAGTGCTACGGCCACCCTGCCGGAGACCCAGTACTTC	CSATATLPETQYF
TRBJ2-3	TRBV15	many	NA	TGTGCCACCAGCAGACCTGGGGGAACCACAGATACGCAGTATTTT	CATSRPGGTTDTQYF
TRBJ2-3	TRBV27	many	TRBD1	TGTGCCAGCAGTGGGACAGGGAGGTCCTCGACGCAGTATTTT	CASSGTGRSSTQYF
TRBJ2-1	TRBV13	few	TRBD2	TGTGCCAGCAGCCCCCGAGCGGGAGGGCTGAATGAGCAGTTCTTC	CASSPRAGGLNEQFF
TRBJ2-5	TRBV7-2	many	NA	TGTGCCAGCACTGCGCTGGGGGACACCCGAATCGAGACCCAGTACTTC	CASTALGDTRIETQYF
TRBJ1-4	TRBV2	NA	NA	TGTGCCAGCAGGGACTTGACCGAGACACTGTTTTTT	CASRDLTETLFF
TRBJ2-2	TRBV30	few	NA	TGTGCCTGGAGTCTGCAGTACACCGGGGAGCTGTTTTTT	CAWSLQYTGELFF
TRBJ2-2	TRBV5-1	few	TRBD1	TGCGCCAGCAGCTTGGCGGTAGCGACAGGGGTCTCCGGGGAGCTGTTTTTT	CASSLAVATGVSGELFF
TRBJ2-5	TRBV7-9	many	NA	TGTGCCAGCAGCTTAAAAGTGATCGAGGAGACCCAGTACTTC	CASSLKVIEETQYF
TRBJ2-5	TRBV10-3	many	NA	TGTGCCATCCGGGACGGGACCCAAGAGACCCAGTACTTC	CAIRDGTQETQYF
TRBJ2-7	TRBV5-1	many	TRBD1	TGCGCCAGCAGCCGGACCGGGACAGGGGCCTACGAGCAGTACTTC	CASSRTGTGAYEQYF
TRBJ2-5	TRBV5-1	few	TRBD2	TGCGCCAGCAGCTCCGGGACTAGCGGGAGGTCGGAGACCCAGTACTTC	CASSSGTSGRSETQYF
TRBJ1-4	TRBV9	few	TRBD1	TGTGCCAGCAGCGCCCCGGGACAGGGTTTTGAAAAACTGTTTTTT	CASSAPGQGFEKLFF
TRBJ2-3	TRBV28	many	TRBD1	TGTGCCAGCAGTACCAGACAGGGGGCTTTTGCGCAGTATTTT	CASSTRQGAFAQYF
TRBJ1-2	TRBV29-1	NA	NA	TGCAGCGGGTTGACAGAAGTTGGCTACACCTTC	CSGLTEVGYTF
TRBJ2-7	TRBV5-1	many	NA	TGCGCCAGCGGAAGTAGCAGAAAAAATTCCTACGAGCAGTACTTC	CASGSSRKNSYEQYF
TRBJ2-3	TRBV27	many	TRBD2	TGTGCCTGCGCGGCTAGCGGGAGGGCAGATACGCAGTATTTT	CACAASGRADTQYF
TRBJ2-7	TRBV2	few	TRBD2	TGTGCCGGCAGCGGGGCGGGGGGGAGTTACGAGCAGTACTTC	CAGSGAGGSYEQYF
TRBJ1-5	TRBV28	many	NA	TGTGCCAGCAGGCCCTTGGGGACGAGGAATCAGCCCCAGCATTTT	CASRPLGTRNQPQHF
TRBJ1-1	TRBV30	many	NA	TGTGCCTTGAGTCGCATCGGACGGAGCACTGAAGCTTTCTTT	CALSRIGRSTEAFF
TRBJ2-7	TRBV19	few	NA	TGTGCCAGTAGTATCGGGACGAGATACGAGCAGTACTTC	CASSIGTRYEQYF
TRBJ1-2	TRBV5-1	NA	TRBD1	TGTGCCAGCAGCCTAGGAGACAGGGCCTACTATGGCTACACCTTC	CASSLGDRAYYGYTF
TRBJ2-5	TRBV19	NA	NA	TGTGCCAGTAGCCCAGGGCCCAGGGGACAAGAGACCCAGTACTTC	CASSPGPRGQETQYF
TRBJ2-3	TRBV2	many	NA	TGTGCCAGCGAGATTCGCCGGAAACGCACAGATACGCAGTATTTT	CASEIRRKRTDTQYF
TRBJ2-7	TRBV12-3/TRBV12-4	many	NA	TGTGCCAGCAGCCTGTGGGACACCTCCTACGAGCAGTACTTC	CASSLWDTSYEQYF
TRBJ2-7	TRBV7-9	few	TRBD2	TGTGCCAGCAGCTTAGCGGGGACTAGCGGGAGAGACAACGAGCAGTACTTC	CASSLAGTSGRDNEQYF
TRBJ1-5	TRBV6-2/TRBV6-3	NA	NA	TGTGCCAGCACCCTAGGGGCCTCGGGCAATCAGCCCCAGCATTTT	CASTLGASGNQPQHF
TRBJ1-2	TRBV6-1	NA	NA	TGTGCCAGCAGTCGAAGTGGAGGTGGCTACACCTTC	CASSRSGGGYTF
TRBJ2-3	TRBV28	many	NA	TGTGCCAGCAGTCCACAGGGTTCAGATACGCAGTATTTT	CASSPQGSDTQYF
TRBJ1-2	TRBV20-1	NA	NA	TGCAGTGCTAGGCCGGACACGTATGGCTACACCTTC	CSARPDTYGYTF
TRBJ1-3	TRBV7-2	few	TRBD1	TGTGCCAGCAGCTTAGCGATGACAGGGTTTGTTGACACCATATATTTT	CASSLAMTGFVDTIYF
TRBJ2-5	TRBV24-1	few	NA	TGTGCCACCAGTGATTCGAACAGCCCTGGGGAGACCCAGTACTTC	CATSDSNSPGETQYF
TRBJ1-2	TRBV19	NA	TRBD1	TGTGCCAGTAGTCACCTCACAGGGGATGGCTACACCTTC	CASSHLTGDGYTF
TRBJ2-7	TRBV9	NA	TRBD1	TGTGCCAGCAGCGTAGCCCCAACTGGGACAGGGGGTACCTACGAGCAGTACTTC	CASSVAPTGTGGTYEQYF
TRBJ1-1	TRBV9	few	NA	TGTGCCAGCAGCCCAAAATTACAGCTGAACACTGAAGCTTTCTTT	CASSPKLQLNTEAFF